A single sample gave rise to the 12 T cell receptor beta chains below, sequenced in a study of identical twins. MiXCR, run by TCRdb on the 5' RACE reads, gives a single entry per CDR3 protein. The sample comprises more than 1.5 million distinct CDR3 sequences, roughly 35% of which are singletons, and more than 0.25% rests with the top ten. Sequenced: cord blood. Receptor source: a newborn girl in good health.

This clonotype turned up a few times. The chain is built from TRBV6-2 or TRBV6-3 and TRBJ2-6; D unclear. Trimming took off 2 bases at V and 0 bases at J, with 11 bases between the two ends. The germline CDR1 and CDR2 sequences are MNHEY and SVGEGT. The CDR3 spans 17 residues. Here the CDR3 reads CASSYPKGSSGANVLTF. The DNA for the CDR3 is TGTGCCAGCAGTTACCCGAAGGGTAGCTCTGGGGCCAACGTCCTGACTTTC.

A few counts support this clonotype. DNA for the CDR3: TGTGCCAGCAGTGAATACAGGGGGGATACGCAGTATTTT. Translation: CASSEYRGDTQYF. The chain recombines TRBV25-1 with TRBJ2-3, with 7 bases fitting TRBD1. V dropped 0 bases and J dropped 6; count of bases not matched to a gene: 0. This CDR3 is 13 amino acids long. Per germline, CDR1 MGHDK and CDR2 SYGVNS.

The CDR3: CASSQVQPSYNSPLHF. CDR3 nucleotide sequence: TGCGCCAGCAGCCAAGTTCAGCCCTCCTATAATTCACCCCTCCACTTT. The chain combines TRBV4-1 with TRBJ1-6; D not resolved. This CDR3 spans 16 amino acids. Deletions cut 1 base from V and 0 bases from J, with 7 bases between. Germline V gene lookup returns CDR1 MGHRA and CDR2 YSYEKL.

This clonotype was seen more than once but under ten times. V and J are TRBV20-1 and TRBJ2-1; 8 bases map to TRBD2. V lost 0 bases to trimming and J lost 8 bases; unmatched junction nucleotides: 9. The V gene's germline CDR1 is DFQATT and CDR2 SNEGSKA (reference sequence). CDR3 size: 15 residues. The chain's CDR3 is CSARDLGTSLHEQFF. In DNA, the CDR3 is TGCAGTGCTAGAGATCTAGGGACTAGTCTCCATGAGCAGTTCTTC.

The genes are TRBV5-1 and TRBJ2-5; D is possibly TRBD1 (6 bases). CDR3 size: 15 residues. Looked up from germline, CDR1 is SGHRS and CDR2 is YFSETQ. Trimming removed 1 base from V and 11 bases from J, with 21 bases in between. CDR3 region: CASSLWGHLLREQYF. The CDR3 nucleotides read TGCGCCAGCAGCTTGTGGGGACATCTGCTACGAGAGCAGTACTTC.

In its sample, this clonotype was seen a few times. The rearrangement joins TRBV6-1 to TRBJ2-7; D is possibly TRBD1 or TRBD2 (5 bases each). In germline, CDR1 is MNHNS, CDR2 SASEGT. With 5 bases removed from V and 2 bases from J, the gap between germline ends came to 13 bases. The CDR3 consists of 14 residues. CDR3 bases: TGTGCCAGCAGTCGGGACCCTCCCCCCTACGAGCAGTACTTC. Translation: CASSRDPPPYEQYF.

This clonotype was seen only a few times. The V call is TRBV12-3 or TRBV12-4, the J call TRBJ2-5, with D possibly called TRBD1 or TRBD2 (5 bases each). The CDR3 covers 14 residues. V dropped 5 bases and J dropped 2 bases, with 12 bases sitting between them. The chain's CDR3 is CASSRPGPQETQYF. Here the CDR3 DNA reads TGTGCCAGCAGTAGGCCGGGACCTCAAGAGACCCAGTACTTC.

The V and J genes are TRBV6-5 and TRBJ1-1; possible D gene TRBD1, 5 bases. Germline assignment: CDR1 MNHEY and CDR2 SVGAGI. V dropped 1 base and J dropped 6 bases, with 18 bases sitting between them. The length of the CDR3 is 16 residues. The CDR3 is CASSYWIRGRGAEAFF. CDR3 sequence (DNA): TGTGCCAGCAGTTACTGGATCCGGGGACGAGGGGCTGAAGCTTTCTTT.

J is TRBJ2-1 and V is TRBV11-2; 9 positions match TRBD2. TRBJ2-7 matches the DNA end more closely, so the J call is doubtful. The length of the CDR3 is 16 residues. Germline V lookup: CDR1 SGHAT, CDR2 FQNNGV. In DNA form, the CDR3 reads TGTGCCAGCAGCTGGACAGCGGGAGGTAAATACAATGAGCAGTACTTC. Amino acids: CASSWTAGGKYNEQYF.

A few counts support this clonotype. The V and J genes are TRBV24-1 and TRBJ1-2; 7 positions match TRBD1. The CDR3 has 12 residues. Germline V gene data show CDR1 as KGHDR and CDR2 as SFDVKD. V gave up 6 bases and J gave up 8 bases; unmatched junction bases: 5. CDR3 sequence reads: CATSSNRGGYTF. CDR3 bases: TGTGCCACCAGTTCGAACAGGGGAGGCTACACCTTC.

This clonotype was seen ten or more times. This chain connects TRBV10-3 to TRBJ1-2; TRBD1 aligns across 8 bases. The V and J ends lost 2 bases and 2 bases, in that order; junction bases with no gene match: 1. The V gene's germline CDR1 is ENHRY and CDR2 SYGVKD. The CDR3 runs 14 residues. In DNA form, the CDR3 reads TGTGCCATCAGTGAGGGACAGGGAAACTATGGCTACACCTTC. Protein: CAISEGQGNYGYTF.

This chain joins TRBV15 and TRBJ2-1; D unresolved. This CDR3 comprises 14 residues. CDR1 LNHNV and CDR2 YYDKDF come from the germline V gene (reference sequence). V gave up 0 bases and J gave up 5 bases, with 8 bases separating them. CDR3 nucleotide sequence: TGTGCCACCAGCAGAGACAGAGTCAACAATGAGCAGTTCTTC. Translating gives CATSRDRVNNEQFF. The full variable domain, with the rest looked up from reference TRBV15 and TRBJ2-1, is DAMVIQNPRYQVTQFGKPVTLSCSQTLNHNVMYWYQQKSSQAPKLLFHYYDKDFNNEADTPDNFQSRRPNTSFCFLDIRSPGLGDTAMYLCATSRDRVNNEQFFGPGTRLTVL.